This T cell receptor (beta chain) is from a study of response to subunit inactivated influenza vaccine. TCRdb itself ran the RT-PCR reads through MiXCR, one entry per CDR3 protein. The profile shows about 530,000 distinct CDR3 sequences, approximately 12% of them singletons. This clonotype was picked up many times. Its antigen is unidentified. Study-level results: The study's authors posited that every seasonal influenza vaccination enlists few new T cells.

V lost 3 bases to trimming and J lost 5 bases; unmatched junction nucleotides: 3. The CDR3 consists of 14 residues. Germline V gene data show CDR1 as SEHNR and CDR2 as FQNEAQ (reference sequence). The chain uses TRBV7-9 and TRBJ2-1; 8 bases fit TRBD1. The TCR was taken from a man aged 45-60 years who received an inactivated influenza vaccine. The sequences come from PBMCs from blood, collected on the day of vaccination. The CDR3 nucleotides are TGTGCCAGCAGCTTGGGGACAGGAAACAATGAGCAGTTCTTC. Its protein product is CASSLGTGNNEQFF.